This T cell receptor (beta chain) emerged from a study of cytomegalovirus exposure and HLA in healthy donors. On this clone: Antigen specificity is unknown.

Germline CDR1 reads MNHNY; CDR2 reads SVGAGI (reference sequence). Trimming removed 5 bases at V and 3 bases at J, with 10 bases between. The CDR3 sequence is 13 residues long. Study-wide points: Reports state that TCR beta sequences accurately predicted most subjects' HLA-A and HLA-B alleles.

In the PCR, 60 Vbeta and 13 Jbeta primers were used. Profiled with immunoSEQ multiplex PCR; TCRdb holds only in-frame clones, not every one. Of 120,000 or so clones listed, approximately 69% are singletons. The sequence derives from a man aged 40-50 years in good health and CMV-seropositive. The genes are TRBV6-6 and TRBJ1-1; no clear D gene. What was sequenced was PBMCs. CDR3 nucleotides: TGTGCCAGCAGTCCTCGGACTGACACTGAAGCTTTCTTT. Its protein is CASSPRTDTEAFF.